This T cell receptor beta chain was obtained from a study of CD8 T cells in Susac syndrome. Across the whole study: Sequencing included Susac syndrome patients, roughly six of them with active disease and roughly eight in remission.

RNA was extracted with the RNeasy kit, and a quantity of roughly 0.45 to 1 ug was reverse transcribed using random hexamers. One entry per CDR3 protein, called by TCRdb with MiXCR from the immunoSEQ multiplex PCR reads. The data hold 95,000 to 150,000 distinct CDR3 sequences, with approximately 96% observed a single time. This clonotype appeared once. The CDR3 runs to 13 residues. Germline V gene data show CDR1 as SGHAT and CDR2 as FQNNGV. Between the trimmed V and J ends, which lost 4 bases and 8 bases, there was a span of 13 bases. This TCR derives from a human donor with Susac syndrome. The chain is built from TRBV11-2 and TRBJ2-3; maybe TRBD1 (6 bases). Sequenced input: CD4+ T cells from PBMCs. The CDR3 region is CASSWDTTSTQYF. The CDR3 bases are TGTGCCAGCAGCTGGGACACAACAAGTACGCAGTATTTT.